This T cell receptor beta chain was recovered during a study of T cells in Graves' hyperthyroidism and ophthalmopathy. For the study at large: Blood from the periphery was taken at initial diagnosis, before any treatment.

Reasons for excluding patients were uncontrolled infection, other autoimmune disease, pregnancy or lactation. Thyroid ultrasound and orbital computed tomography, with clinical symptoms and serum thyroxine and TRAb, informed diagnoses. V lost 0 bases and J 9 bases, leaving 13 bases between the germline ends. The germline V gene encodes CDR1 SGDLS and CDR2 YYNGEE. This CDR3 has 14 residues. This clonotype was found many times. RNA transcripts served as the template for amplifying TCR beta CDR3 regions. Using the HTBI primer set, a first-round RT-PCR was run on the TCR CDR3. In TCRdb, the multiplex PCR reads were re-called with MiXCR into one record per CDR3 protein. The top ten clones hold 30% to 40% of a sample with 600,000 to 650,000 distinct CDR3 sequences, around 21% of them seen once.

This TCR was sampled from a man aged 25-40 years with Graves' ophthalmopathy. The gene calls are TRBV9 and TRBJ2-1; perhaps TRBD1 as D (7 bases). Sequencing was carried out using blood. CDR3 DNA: TGTGCCAGCAGCGTAGTGGAGGGGGCAGGTGAGCAGTTCTTC. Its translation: CASSVVEGAGEQFF.